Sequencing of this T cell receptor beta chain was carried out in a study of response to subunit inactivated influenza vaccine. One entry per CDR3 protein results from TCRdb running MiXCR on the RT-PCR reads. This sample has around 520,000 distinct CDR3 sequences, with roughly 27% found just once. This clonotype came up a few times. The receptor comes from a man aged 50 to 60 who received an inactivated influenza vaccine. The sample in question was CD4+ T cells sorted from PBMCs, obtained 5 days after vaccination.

CDR3 amino acids: CSATGPLAGMVETQYF. DNA of the CDR3: TGCAGTGCTACCGGTCCTCTAGCGGGAATGGTAGAGACCCAGTACTTC. J is TRBJ2-5 and V is TRBV20-1; TRBD2 agrees at 9 bases. Looked up from germline, CDR1 is DFQATT and CDR2 is SNEGSKA (reference sequence). The CDR3 length is 16 residues. Trimming removed 4 bases from V and 4 bases from J; junction bases left unmatched: 13.